Shown below are 17 T cell receptor beta chains from a single sample sequenced in a study of T cell responses to AZD1222 COVID-19 vaccine. Produced via immunoSEQ multiplex PCR; TCRdb's table is partial and in-frame only. Here the sample spans about 140,000 clones, 92% being singletons. This specimen consisted of peripheral blood, obtained on day 0 of AZD1222 vaccination. The receptors were sampled from an adult in good health.

V is TRBV16 and J is TRBJ1-5; D is unclear. The length of the CDR3 is 15 residues. The V gene's germline CDR1 is KGHSY and CDR2 FQNENV. Trimming pared 1 base from V and 3 bases from J, leaving 10 bases between. The CDR3 DNA follows: TGTGCCAGCAGCCAATACAAAGGGATCAATCAGCCCCAGCATTTT. Amino acids: CASSQYKGINQPQHF.

This rearrangement joins TRBV18 to TRBJ1-2; 8 nucleotides align to TRBD1. Germline values: CDR1 KGHSH, CDR2 LQKENI. The J segment lost 5 bases and the V segment lost 3 bases, leaving 11 bases of the junction unmatched. The CDR3 sequence is 16 residues long. CDR3 sequence: CASSPFTGQGIYGYTF. The CDR3 nucleotides are TGTGCCAGCTCACCCTTCACAGGACAGGGCATTTATGGCTACACCTTC.

This sequence joins TRBV4-1 and TRBJ1-6, with D perhaps matching TRBD1 (6 bases). The CDR3 runs 17 residues. V gave up 5 bases and J gave up 8 bases, with 22 bases separating them. CDR1 MGHRA and CDR2 YSYEKL come from the germline V gene. The CDR3 reads CASSARVPGQIDSPLHF. CDR3 nucleotides: TGCGCCAGCAGCGCAAGGGTCCCGGGACAAATCGATTCACCCCTCCACTTT.

Here the CDR3 reads CASSSRTSGDSPLHF. CDR3 nucleotide sequence: TGTGCCAGCAGTTCACGGACCTCGGGTGATTCACCCCTCCACTTT. This chain connects TRBV25-1 to TRBJ1-6; D is unclear. The CDR3 spans 15 residues. Germline V gene sequence: CDR1 MGHDK, CDR2 SYGVNS. V shed 5 bases and J shed 8 bases, with 16 bases lying between them.

This chain uses TRBV18 with TRBJ1-6; 9 bases fit TRBD1. Germline V gives CDR1 KGHSH, CDR2 LQKENI. J lost 8 bases, V lost 0 bases, and 2 bases had no gene match. The CDR3 has 15 residues. CDR3 nucleotides: TGTGCCAGCTCACCACCGGGACAGGGTTATTCACCCCTCCACTTT. It encodes CASSPPGQGYSPLHF.

V gene TRBV13 combines with J gene TRBJ1-5, with no clear D. V gave up 3 bases and J gave up 7 bases, with 16 bases separating them. The germline CDR1 and CDR2 sequences are PRHDT and FYEKMQ (reference sequence). The CDR3 spans 15 residues. The CDR3 DNA sequence: TGTGCCAGCAGCTTCGGGGAAGAGATGGGCCAGCCCCAGCATTTT. Amino acids: CASSFGEEMGQPQHF.

CDR3: CASSLEYFRNTEAFF. The CDR3 DNA reads TGCGCCAGCAGCTTGGAATATTTCAGGAACACTGAAGCTTTCTTT. The gene calls are TRBV5-1 and TRBJ1-1; no clear D. V was shortened by 0 bases and J by 1 base, with 10 bases between the two germline ends. Germline CDR1 reads SGHRS; CDR2 reads YFSETQ. The CDR3 is 15 residues long. Full variable domain (remainder filled in from reference TRBV5-1 and TRBJ1-1): KAGVTQTPRYLIKTRGQQVTLSCSPISGHRSVSWYQQTPGQGLQFLFEYFSETQRNKGNFPGRFSGRQFSNSRSEMNVSTLELGDSALYLCASSLEYFRNTEAFFGQGTRLTVV.

J is TRBJ2-3 and V is TRBV4-3; 11 positions match TRBD2. After removal of 4 bases from V and 3 bases from J, the junction contained 18 bases not matched to a gene. The germline V gene encodes CDR1 LGHNA and CDR2 YSLEER. The CDR3 sequence is 20 residues long. The chain's CDR3 is CASSLWTSGHNLGDTDTQYF. In nucleotides, the CDR3 is TGCGCCAGCAGCCTATGGACTAGCGGGCATAACCTTGGGGATACAGATACGCAGTATTTT.

The chain recombines TRBV18 with TRBJ2-7; D perhaps matches TRBD1 (5 bases). CDR1 and CDR2 (germline): KGHSH, LQKENI. V was shortened by 0 bases and J by 0 bases, with 15 bases between the two germline ends. The length of the CDR3 is 17 residues. CDR3 bases: TGTGCCAGCTCACCACCTGGCTTAGGGGCCCTCTCCTACGAGCAGTACTTC. This encodes CASSPPGLGALSYEQYF.

The chain couples TRBV9 to TRBJ1-5, with D uncertain. The CDR3 contains 12 residues. Per germline, CDR1 SGDLS and CDR2 YYNGEE. V was shortened by 2 bases and J by 7 bases, with 7 bases between the two germline ends. In DNA, the CDR3 is TGTGCCAGCAGCGTCGAGGGACAGCCCCAGCATTTT. It encodes CASSVEGQPQHF.

The chain couples TRBV3-1 (or the pseudogene TRBV3-2) to TRBJ2-1; D is undetermined. The V and J ends lost 3 bases and 0 bases respectively, with 9 bases between them. In germline, CDR1 is LGHDT, CDR2 YNNKEL (reference sequence). CDR3 size: 15 residues. CDR3 nucleotides: TGTGCCAGCAGCCACAACCCACTCTCCTACAATGAGCAGTTCTTC. It yields the protein CASSHNPLSYNEQFF.

The V and J genes are TRBV18 and TRBJ2-7; 9 nucleotides line up with TRBD1. This CDR3 is 14 amino acids long. Germline-derived CDR1 and CDR2 are KGHSH and LQKENI. Trimming at V came to 0 bases and at J to 6 bases, leaving 3 bases not matched to a gene. The CDR3 sequence: CASSPPNRGPEQYF. The DNA for the CDR3 is TGTGCCAGCTCACCACCGAACAGGGGGCCCGAGCAGTACTTC.

V usage is TRBV10-1 and J usage is TRBJ1-5; tentatively, D is TRBD1 (5 bases). CDR3 length equals 12 residues. Germline assignment: CDR1 WNHNN and CDR2 SYGVQD (reference sequence). The V end lost 8 bases, the J end lost 7 bases, and 12 bases lay between the germline ends. This chain's CDR3 is CASSWGEQPQHF. In DNA form, the CDR3 reads TGCGCCAGCTCCTGGGGGGAACAGCCCCAGCATTTT.

The chain joins TRBV7-3 to TRBJ2-1; 12 bases line up with TRBD1. V dropped 5 bases and J dropped 9; count of bases not matched to a gene: 11. The CDR3 extends over 16 amino acids. Germline V gives CDR1 SGHTA, CDR2 FQGTGA. The CDR3 DNA follows: TGTGCCAGCAGCCAAAGGGGACAGGGGGCCTTGAGTGAGCAGTTCTTC. Encoded protein: CASSQRGQGALSEQFF.

This chain joins TRBV7-2 and TRBJ2-1, with D tentatively TRBD2 (6 bases). The V and J ends lost 5 bases and 7 bases respectively, with 9 bases between them. Germline CDR1 and CDR2: SGHTA and FQGNSA. CDR3 length: 12 residues. CDR3 loop: CASSGGRNEQFF. In DNA, the CDR3 is TGTGCCAGCAGCGGGGGGAGGAATGAGCAGTTCTTC.

This clone was seen once. V gene TRBV4-1 combines with J gene TRBJ1-4, with 7 nucleotides matching TRBD1. CDR3 length: 15 amino acids. Unmatched junction bases numbered 5, after V lost 5 bases and J lost 2 bases. In germline, CDR1 is MGHRA, CDR2 YSYEKL. CDR3: CASSALGQTNEKLFF. The CDR3 DNA reads TGCGCCAGCAGCGCCCTGGGACAGACTAATGAAAAACTGTTTTTT.

The V call is TRBV18, the J call TRBJ2-3, with 9 bases matching TRBD2. With 5 bases clipped from V and 2 bases from J, the junction kept 8 bases outside the gene matches. CDR1 is KGHSH, CDR2 LQKENI, per germline. The CDR3 is 16 residues long. In DNA, the CDR3 is TGTGCCAGCTCATTAGTAGCGGGGGCCTCCACAGATACGCAGTATTTT. Translating it yields CASSLVAGASTDTQYF.